Included here is one TCR beta chain sequence, with context. The V gene end was trimmed by 4 bases and the J gene end by 4 bases; junction bases not matched to a gene: 3. The CDR3 length is 13 residues. CDR1 is MNHEY, CDR2 SMNVEV, per germline (reference sequence). This entry belongs to a study of blood T cell repertoires in COVID-19. About the study: Both acute and convalescent COVID-19 samples were obtained from the United States, Italy and Spain. Sample material is recorded as cDNA or gDNA derived from T cells, B-cell-depleted T cells, or PBMCs.

This table comes from immunoSEQ multiplex PCR, and its TCRdb copy is limited to in-frame clones, with some not included. The sample contains some 150,000 clones, roughly 88% of which appear only once. This TCR was recovered from a woman between 55 and 75 years old with COVID-19, enrolled during active disease. The sample taken for sequencing was peripheral blood. The J gene is TRBJ1-2, the V gene TRBV27; TRBD1 matches 7 bases. This CDR3 reads CASSSTGTYGYTF. CDR3 DNA sequence: TGTGCCAGCAGTTCGACAGGGACCTATGGCTACACCTTC.